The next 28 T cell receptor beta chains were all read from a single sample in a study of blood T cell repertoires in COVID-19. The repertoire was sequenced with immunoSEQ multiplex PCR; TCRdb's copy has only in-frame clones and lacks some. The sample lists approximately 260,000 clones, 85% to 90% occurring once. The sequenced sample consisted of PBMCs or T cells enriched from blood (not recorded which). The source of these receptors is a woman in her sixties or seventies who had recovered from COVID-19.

Here the CDR3 DNA reads TGTGCCAGCAGTCCACGTGGCGGGACTACCACAGATACGCAGTATTTT. Amino acid sequence: CASSPRGGTTTDTQYF. This rearrangement joins TRBV9 to TRBJ2-3; 7 bases agree with TRBD2. After removal of 5 bases from V and 2 bases from J, the junction contained 11 bases not matched to a gene. The CDR3 sequence is 16 residues long. Germline loops: CDR1 SGDLS, CDR2 YYNGEE.

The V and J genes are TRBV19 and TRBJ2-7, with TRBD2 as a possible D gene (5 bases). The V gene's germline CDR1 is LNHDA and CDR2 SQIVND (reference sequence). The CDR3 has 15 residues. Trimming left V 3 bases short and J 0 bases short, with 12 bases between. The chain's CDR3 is CASSIVDSLSYEQYF. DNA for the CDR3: TGTGCCAGTAGTATTGTGGACTCACTCTCCTACGAGCAGTACTTC.

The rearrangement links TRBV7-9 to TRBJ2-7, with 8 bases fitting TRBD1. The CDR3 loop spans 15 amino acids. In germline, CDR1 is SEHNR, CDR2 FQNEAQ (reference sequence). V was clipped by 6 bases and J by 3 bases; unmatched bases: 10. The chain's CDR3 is CASSSRTGRNYEQYF. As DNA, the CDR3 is TGTGCCAGCAGTTCCAGGACAGGGAGGAACTACGAGCAGTACTTC. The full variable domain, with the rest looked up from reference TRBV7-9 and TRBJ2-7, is DTGVSQNPRHKITKRGQNVTFRCDPISEHNRLYWYRQTLGQGPEFLTYFQNEAQLEKSRLLSDRFSAERPKGSFSTLEIQRTEQGDSAMYLCASSSRTGRNYEQYFGPGTRLTVT.

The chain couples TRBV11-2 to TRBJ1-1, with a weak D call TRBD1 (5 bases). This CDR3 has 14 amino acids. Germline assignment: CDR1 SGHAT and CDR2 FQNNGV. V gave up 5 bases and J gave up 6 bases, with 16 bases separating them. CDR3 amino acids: CASSPPGGDAEAFF. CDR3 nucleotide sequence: TGTGCCAGCAGCCCCCCGGGGGGTGACGCTGAAGCTTTCTTT.

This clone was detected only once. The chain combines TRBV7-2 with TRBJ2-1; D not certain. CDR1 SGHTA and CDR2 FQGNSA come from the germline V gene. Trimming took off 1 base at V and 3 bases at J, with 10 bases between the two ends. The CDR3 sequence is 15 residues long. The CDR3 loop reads CASSLGGYLYNEQFF. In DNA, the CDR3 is TGTGCCAGCAGCTTAGGAGGTTATCTCTACAATGAGCAGTTCTTC.

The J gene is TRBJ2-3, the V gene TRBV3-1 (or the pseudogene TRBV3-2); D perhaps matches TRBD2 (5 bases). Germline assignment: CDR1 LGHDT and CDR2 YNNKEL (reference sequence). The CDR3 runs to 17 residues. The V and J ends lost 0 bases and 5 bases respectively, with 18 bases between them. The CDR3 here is CASSQDRGLAGRDTQYF. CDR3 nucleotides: TGTGCCAGCAGCCAAGATCGAGGGCTAGCAGGTCGAGATACGCAGTATTTT.

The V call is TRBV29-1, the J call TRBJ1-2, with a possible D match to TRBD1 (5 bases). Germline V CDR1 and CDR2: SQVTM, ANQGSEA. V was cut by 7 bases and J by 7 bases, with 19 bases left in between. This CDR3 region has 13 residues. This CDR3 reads CSGRPQGEGGYTF. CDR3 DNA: TGCAGCGGTCGCCCGCAAGGGGAGGGTGGCTACACCTTC.

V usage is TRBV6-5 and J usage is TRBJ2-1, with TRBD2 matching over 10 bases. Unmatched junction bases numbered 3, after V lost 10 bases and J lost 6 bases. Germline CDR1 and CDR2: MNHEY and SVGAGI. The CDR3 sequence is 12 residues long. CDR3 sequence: CATLAGGNEQFF. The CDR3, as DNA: TGTGCCACCTTAGCGGGGGGCAATGAGCAGTTCTTC.

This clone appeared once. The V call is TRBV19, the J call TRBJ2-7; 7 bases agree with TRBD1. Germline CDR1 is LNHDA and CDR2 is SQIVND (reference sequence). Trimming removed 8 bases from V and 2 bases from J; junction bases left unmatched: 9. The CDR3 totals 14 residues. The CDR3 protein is CASALGTGAYEQYF. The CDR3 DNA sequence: TGTGCCAGTGCCCTCGGAACAGGGGCCTACGAGCAGTACTTC. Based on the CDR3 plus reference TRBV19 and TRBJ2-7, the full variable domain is DGGITQSPKYLFRKEGQNVTLSCEQNLNHDAMYWYRQDPGQGLRLIYYSQIVNDFQKGDIAEGYSVSREKKESFPLTVTSAQKNPTAFYLCASALGTGAYEQYFGPGTRLTVT.

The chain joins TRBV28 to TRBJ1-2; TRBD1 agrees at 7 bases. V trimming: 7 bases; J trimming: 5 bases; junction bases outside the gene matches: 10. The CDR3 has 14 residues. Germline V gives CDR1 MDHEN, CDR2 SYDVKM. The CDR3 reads CASTTSGTVYGYTF. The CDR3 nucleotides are TGTGCCAGCACCACGTCCGGGACAGTTTATGGCTACACCTTC.

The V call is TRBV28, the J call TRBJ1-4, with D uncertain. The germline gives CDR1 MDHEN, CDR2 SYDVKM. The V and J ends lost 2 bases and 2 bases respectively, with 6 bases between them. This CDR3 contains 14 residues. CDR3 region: CASSLRGTNEKLFF. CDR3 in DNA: TGTGCCAGCAGTTTACGGGGTACTAATGAAAAACTGTTTTTT.

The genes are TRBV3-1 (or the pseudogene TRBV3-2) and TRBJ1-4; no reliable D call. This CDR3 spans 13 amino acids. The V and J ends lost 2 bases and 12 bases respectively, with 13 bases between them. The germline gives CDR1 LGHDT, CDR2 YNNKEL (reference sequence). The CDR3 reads CASSQYRDLQLFF. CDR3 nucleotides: TGTGCCAGCAGCCAATACCGGGATCTACAACTGTTTTTT.

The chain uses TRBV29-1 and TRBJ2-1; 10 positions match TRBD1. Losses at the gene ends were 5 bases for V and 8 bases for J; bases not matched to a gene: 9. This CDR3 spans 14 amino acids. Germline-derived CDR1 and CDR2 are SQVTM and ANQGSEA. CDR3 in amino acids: CSVFRGQGLDEQFF. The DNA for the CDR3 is TGCAGCGTTTTTAGGGGACAGGGGCTCGATGAGCAGTTCTTC.

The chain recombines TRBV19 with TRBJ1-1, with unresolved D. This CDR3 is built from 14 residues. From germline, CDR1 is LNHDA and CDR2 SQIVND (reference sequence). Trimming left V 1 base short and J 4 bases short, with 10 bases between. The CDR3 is CASSIGGHTTEAFF. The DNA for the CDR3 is TGTGCCAGTAGTATAGGCGGTCATACCACTGAAGCTTTCTTT.

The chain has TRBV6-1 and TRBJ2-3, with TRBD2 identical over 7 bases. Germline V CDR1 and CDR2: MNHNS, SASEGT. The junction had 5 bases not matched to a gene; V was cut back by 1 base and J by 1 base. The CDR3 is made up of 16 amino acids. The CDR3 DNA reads TGTGCCAGCAGTGAAGGCGGTCTAGCGGGCACAGATACGCAGTATTTT. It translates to CASSEGGLAGTDTQYF.

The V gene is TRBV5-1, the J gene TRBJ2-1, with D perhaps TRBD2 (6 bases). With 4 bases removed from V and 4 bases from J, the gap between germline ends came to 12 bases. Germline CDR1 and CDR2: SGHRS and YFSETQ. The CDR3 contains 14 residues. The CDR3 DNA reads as TGCGCCAGCAGCCCGAGCGGGCCGTACAATGAGCAGTTCTTC. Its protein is CASSPSGPYNEQFF.

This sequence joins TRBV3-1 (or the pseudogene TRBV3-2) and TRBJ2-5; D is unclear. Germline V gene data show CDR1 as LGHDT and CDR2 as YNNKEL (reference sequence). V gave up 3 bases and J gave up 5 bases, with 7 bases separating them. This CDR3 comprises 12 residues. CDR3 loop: CASSHDGETQYF. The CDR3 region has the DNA TGTGCCAGCAGCCACGACGGGGAGACCCAGTACTTC.

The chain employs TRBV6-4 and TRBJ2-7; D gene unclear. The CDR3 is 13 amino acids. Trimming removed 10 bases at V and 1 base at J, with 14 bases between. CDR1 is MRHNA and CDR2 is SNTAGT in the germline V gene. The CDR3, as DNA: TGTGCCACCCTCAGCGTTCCATCCTACGAGCAGTACTTC. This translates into CATLSVPSYEQYF.

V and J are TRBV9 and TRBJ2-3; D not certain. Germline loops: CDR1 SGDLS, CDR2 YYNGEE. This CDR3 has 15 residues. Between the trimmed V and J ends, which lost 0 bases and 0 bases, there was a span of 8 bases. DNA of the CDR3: TGTGCCAGCAGCGTAGCCCTGACAAGCACAGATACGCAGTATTTT. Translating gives CASSVALTSTDTQYF. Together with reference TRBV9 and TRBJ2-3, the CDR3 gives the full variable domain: DSGVTQTPKHLITATGQRVTLRCSPRSGDLSVYWYQQSLDQGLQFLIQYYNGEERAKGNILERFSAQQFPDLHSELNLSSLELGDSALYFCASSVALTSTDTQYFGPGTRLTVL.

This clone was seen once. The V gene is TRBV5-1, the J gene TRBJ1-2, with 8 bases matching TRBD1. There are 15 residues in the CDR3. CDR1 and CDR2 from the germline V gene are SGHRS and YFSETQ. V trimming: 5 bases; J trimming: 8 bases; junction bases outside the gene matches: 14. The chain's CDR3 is CASRDQGQGARGYTF. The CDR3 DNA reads TGCGCCAGCAGGGATCAGGGGCAGGGGGCGAGAGGCTACACCTTC.

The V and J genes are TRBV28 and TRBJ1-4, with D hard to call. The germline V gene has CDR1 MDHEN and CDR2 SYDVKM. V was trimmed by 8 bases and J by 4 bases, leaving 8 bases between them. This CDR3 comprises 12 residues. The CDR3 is CASEGYNEKLFF. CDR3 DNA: TGTGCCAGCGAGGGTTATAATGAAAAACTGTTTTTT.

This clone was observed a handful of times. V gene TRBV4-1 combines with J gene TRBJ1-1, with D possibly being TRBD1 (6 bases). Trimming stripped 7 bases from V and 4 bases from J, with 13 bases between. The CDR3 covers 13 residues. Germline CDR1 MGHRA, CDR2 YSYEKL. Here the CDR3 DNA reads TGCGCCAGCACTGGGGCCAGGGGCACTGAAGCTTTCTTT. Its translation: CASTGARGTEAFF.

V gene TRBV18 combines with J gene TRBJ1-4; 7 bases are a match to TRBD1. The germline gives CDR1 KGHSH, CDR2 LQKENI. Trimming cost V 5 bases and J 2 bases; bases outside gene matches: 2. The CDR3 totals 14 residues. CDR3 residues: CASSGTVTNEKLFF. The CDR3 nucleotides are TGTGCCAGCTCAGGGACAGTGACTAATGAAAAACTGTTTTTT.

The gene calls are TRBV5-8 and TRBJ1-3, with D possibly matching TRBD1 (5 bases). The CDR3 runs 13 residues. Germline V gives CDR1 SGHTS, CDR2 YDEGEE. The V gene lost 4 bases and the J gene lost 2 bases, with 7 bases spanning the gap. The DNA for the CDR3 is TGTGCCAGCAGCGCGGACACTGGAAACACCATATATTTT. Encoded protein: CASSADTGNTIYF.

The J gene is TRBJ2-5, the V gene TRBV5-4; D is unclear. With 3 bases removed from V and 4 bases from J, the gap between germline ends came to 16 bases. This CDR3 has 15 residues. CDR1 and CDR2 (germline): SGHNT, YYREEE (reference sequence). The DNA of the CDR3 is TGTGCCAGCAGCTCCAACCGTATCAGAGGAGAGACCCAGTACTTC. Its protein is CASSSNRIRGETQYF.

Here the CDR3 DNA reads TGTGCCAGCAGTTTATGGCGGACAGGTTCGCCCTACGAGCAGTACTTC. Protein sequence: CASSLWRTGSPYEQYF. The V and J genes are TRBV7-9 and TRBJ2-7, with 7 bases fitting TRBD1. Trimming removed 6 bases from V and 2 bases from J; junction bases left unmatched: 13. CDR1 and CDR2 (germline): SEHNR, FQNEAQ (reference sequence). The CDR3 covers 16 residues.

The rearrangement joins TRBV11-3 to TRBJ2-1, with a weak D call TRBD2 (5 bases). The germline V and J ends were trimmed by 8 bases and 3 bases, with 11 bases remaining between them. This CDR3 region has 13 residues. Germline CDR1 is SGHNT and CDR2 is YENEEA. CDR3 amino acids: CASSRDYYNEQFF. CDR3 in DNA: TGTGCCAGCTCCCGGGATTACTACAATGAGCAGTTCTTC.

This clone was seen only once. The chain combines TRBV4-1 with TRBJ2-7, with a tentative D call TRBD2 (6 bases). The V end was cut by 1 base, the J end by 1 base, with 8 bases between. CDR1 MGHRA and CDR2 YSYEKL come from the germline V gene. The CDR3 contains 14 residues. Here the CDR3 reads CASSQGRGSYEQYF. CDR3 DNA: TGCGCCAGCAGCCAAGGGAGGGGTTCCTACGAGCAGTACTTC.